Described below is a single T cell receptor (beta chain) sequence and its context. The target of this receptor is not known. Per-nucleotide qualities are absent, and no much larger clonotype sits a single base away. The data belong to a study of blood T cell repertoires in COVID-19 (dated by TCRdb to 2019 to 2021). Looking at the study overall: Samples covering the acute and convalescent phases of COVID-19 were provided by collaborators in the United States, Italy and Spain. The prospective study material was composed of cDNA or gDNA derived from T cells, B-cell-depleted T cells, or PBMCs. The dataset comprised deeply sampled blood TCRbeta repertoires from subjects exposed to, actively infected with, or recovered from COVID-19. The repertoires were released in a freely available public database meant as a resource for research on the immune response to SARS-CoV-2. The samples were drawn from the first 160 participants of the ongoing ImmuneRACE study and from under 1,500 subjects provided by 6 global collaborators. Nearly every sample came with metadata listing a de-identified subject ID, COVID-19 status, age in years and sex. HLA class I and class II types, where available, came from metadata supplied by the sample provider rather than from assay-based typing. General conclusions and limits of the study: The quantity of clinical and demographic metadata differed by source and by participant and was supplied without curation.

TCRbeta CDR3 regions were amplified from genomic DNA using the immunoSEQ Assay, a bias-controlled multiplex PCR. The paper's processing steps were these. Nucleated cell counts per sample were estimated from amplification of reference gene primers within the assay. To quantify the absolute abundance of each unique TCRbeta CDR3 rearrangement, sequence reads were collapsed and filtered. For each sample, productive Simpson clonality was calculated as the square root of Simpson's diversity index across productive rearrangements. In its TCRdb copy, this immuneACCESS table keeps in-frame sequences only and misses some clones. Where compared with another copy, unresolved V genes explain less than half of these, and the others have no known cause. That table is the source of V, J and clone size, and D and trimming were worked out from the DNA. The sample records 30,000 to 35,000 clones, 82% of which are singletons. 41% of the sample is held by the ten biggest clonotypes.

Germline trimming: 8 bases from V, 3 bases from J; junction bases outside gene matches: 4. From the germline V gene (reference sequence), CDR1 is LNHDA and CDR2 is SQIVND. The CDR3 numbers 15 residues from cysteine through phenylalanine. Only CDR3 DNA is held: 45 bases, read in frame from base 1. Each collaborating institution followed its own protocols to collect whole blood in K2EDTA tubes. Collaborator samples were shipped for TCRbeta analysis as frozen whole blood, isolated PBMCs, or DNA extracted from either sample type. This TCR came from a man aged 80 or over with active or convalescent COVID-19. Recombination connected TRBV19 to TRBJ2-1; 13 bases in the junction line up with TRBD2. The specimen sequenced was peripheral blood. The CDR3 is CASRTSGSSYNEQFF. The nucleotide sequence reads as follows: TGTGCCAGTCGGACTAGCGGGAGTAGCTACAATGAGCAGTTCTTC.